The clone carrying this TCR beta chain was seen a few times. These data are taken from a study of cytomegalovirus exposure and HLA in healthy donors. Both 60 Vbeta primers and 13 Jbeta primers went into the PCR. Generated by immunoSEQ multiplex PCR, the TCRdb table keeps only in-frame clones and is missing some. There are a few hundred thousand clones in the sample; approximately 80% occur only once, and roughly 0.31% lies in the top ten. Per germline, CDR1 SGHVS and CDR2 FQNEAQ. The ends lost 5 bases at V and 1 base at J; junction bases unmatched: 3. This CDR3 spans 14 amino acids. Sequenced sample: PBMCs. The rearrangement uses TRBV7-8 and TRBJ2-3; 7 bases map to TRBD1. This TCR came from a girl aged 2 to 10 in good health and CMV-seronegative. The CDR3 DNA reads TGTGCCAGCAGCCCAAGGGGGCGCACAGATACGCAGTATTTT. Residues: CASSPRGRTDTQYF.